Listed here are 30 T cell receptor beta chains from one sample, sequenced in a study of T cell responses to AZD1222 COVID-19 vaccine. Some clones are missing from TCRdb's copy, which holds only in-frame ones; the method was immunoSEQ multiplex PCR. This table holds 100,000 to 150,000 clones, roughly 90% found once. Sequencing used peripheral blood, obtained on day 0 of AZD1222 vaccination. Every receptor here comes from an adult in good health.

The rearrangement uses TRBV5-1 and TRBJ1-5; D is perhaps TRBD1 (5 bases). In germline, CDR1 is SGHRS, CDR2 YFSETQ. The V and J ends lost 0 bases and 4 bases respectively, with 11 bases between them. This CDR3 has 15 amino acids. Here the CDR3 reads CASSLDGAPNQPQHF. Written as DNA, the CDR3 is TGCGCCAGCAGCTTGGATGGGGCCCCGAATCAGCCCCAGCATTTT.

The chain employs TRBV10-3 and TRBJ1-1; a possible D gene is TRBD1 (6 bases). With 0 bases removed from V and 5 bases from J, the gap between germline ends came to 10 bases. CDR3 length equals 14 residues. CDR1 ENHRY and CDR2 SYGVKD come from the germline V gene. CDR3 sequence: CAISESSGVTEAFF. CDR3 nucleotides: TGTGCCATCAGTGAGTCGTCAGGGGTGACTGAAGCTTTCTTT.

J is TRBJ1-5 and V is TRBV6-5, with TRBD1 matching 10 bases. The CDR3 covers 16 residues. V shed 0 bases, J shed 7 bases, and the junction held 6 bases outside the gene matches. Germline assignment: CDR1 MNHEY and CDR2 SVGAGI. The chain's CDR3 is CASSYSRTGGGQPQHF. CDR3 sequence (DNA): TGTGCCAGCAGTTACTCCCGGACAGGGGGGGGACAGCCCCAGCATTTT.

The chain recombines TRBV14 with TRBJ1-2; 8 nucleotides agree with TRBD1. Trimming took 4 bases from V and 0 from J; bases not matched to a gene: 1. The CDR3 sequence is 14 residues long. The germline CDR1 and CDR2 sequences are SGHDN and FVKESK. CDR3 sequence reads: CASSRDRTNYGYTF. The CDR3 DNA reads as TGTGCCAGCAGCCGGGACAGGACTAACTATGGCTACACCTTC.

The chain has TRBV27 and TRBJ2-3, with 7 bases fitting TRBD2. J gave up 3 bases and V 3 bases, and 6 bases lay outside the gene matches. Germline values: CDR1 MNHEY, CDR2 SMNVEV (reference sequence). The length of the CDR3 is 15 residues. CDR3 sequence: CASSFSLATTDTQYF. The DNA for the CDR3 is TGTGCCAGCAGTTTCTCACTAGCGACGACAGATACGCAGTATTTT.

The rearrangement links TRBV27 to TRBJ2-7; a weak D match, TRBD1 (6 bases). The CDR3 runs 13 residues. V was pared by 4 bases and J by 1 base, with 8 bases between. Germline CDR1 reads MNHEY; CDR2 reads SMNVEV (reference sequence). The CDR3 loop reads CASSYGQSYEQYF. For the CDR3, the DNA is TGTGCCAGCAGTTATGGACAGTCCTACGAGCAGTACTTC.

This clone was found a few times. The chain employs TRBV11-2 and TRBJ1-6; 8 nucleotides agree with TRBD1. The CDR3 is made up of 16 amino acids. Trimming cost V 3 bases and J 9 bases; bases outside gene matches: 10. Germline V lookup: CDR1 SGHAT, CDR2 FQNNGV. CDR3 nucleotide sequence: TGTGCCAGCAGCTTCCATCAGGGGGCGCGGGGTTCACCCCTCCACTTT. It encodes CASSFHQGARGSPLHF.

The rearrangement uses TRBV6-5 and TRBJ2-3, with TRBD2 matching 11 bases. Per the germline V gene, CDR1 is MNHEY and CDR2 is SVGAGI. There are 14 residues in the CDR3. After removal of 6 bases from V and 7 bases from J, the junction contained 6 bases not matched to a gene. DNA of the CDR3: TGTGCCAGCAGCTCCGGGACTAGCGGAAATACGCAGTATTTT. Translating gives CASSSGTSGNTQYF.

This rearrangement joins TRBV28 to TRBJ2-6; 7 bases agree with TRBD1. V lost 5 bases and J lost 1; bases outside the gene matches: 2. This CDR3 region has 15 residues. Looked up from germline, CDR1 is MDHEN and CDR2 is SYDVKM. The CDR3 spells CASSTGQSGANVLTF. The CDR3 coding sequence is TGTGCCAGCAGTACGGGACAGTCTGGGGCCAACGTCCTGACTTTC. Complete variable domain (other parts from reference TRBV28 and TRBJ2-6): DVKVTQSSRYLVKRTGEKVFLECVQDMDHENMFWYRQDPGLGLRLIYFSYDVKMKEKGDIPEGYSVSREKKERFSLILESASTNQTSMYLCASSTGQSGANVLTFGAGSRLTVL.

The V and J genes are TRBV6-5 and TRBJ1-2, with 9 bases lining up with TRBD1. Trimming took 8 bases from V and 4 from J; bases not matched to a gene: 11. CDR3 length equals 15 residues. Germline assignment: CDR1 MNHEY and CDR2 SVGAGI. CDR3 sequence reads: CASGDRARETYGYTF. In DNA form, the CDR3 reads TGTGCCAGCGGGGACAGGGCTCGAGAAACCTATGGCTACACCTTC.

J is TRBJ2-5 and V is TRBV19, with 10 bases that match TRBD2. V gave up 9 bases and J gave up 1 base; unmatched junction bases: 8. This CDR3 spans 15 amino acids. Germline V gives CDR1 LNHDA, CDR2 SQIVND (reference sequence). In DNA form, the CDR3 reads TGTGCCAGCTCTGGGCTAGCGGGGGCCCAAGAGACCCAGTACTTC. Protein: CASSGLAGAQETQYF.

The sample holds one count of this clone. The chain is built from TRBV24-1 and TRBJ2-1; D perhaps matches TRBD1 (6 bases). V was trimmed by 9 bases and J by 9 bases, leaving 17 bases between them. Germline values: CDR1 KGHDR, CDR2 SFDVKD. The CDR3 runs to 13 residues. The CDR3 nucleotides are TGTGCCACCGCGACAGCCCTACAGGGTGAGCAGTTCTTC. It specifies CATATALQGEQFF.

This clone was observed once. The CDR3 protein is CASSQGEGQSPLHF. The DNA of the CDR3 is TGTGCCAGCAGCCAAGGAGAGGGCCAGTCACCCCTCCACTTT. This rearrangement joins TRBV14 to TRBJ1-6; no firm D call. V was cut by 1 base and J by 10 bases, with 11 bases left in between. The CDR3 is made up of 14 amino acids. Germline CDR1 is SGHDN and CDR2 is FVKESK. Drawing the rest from reference TRBV14 and TRBJ1-6, the complete variable domain is EAGVTQFPSHSVIEKGQTVTLRCDPISGHDNLYWYRRVMGKEIKFLLHFVKESKQDESGMPNNRFLAERTGGTYSTLKVQPAELEDSGVYFCASSQGEGQSPLHFGNGTRLTVT.

This clone came up once. J is TRBJ2-7 and V is TRBV27; 7 bases align to TRBD1. The ends lost 5 bases at V and 3 bases at J; junction bases unmatched: 10. CDR1 is MNHEY and CDR2 is SMNVEV in the germline V gene (reference sequence). The CDR3 spans 15 residues. The CDR3 reads CASSINRGQDYEQYF. The CDR3, as DNA: TGTGCCAGCAGTATAAATAGGGGGCAAGACTACGAGCAGTACTTC.

This chain connects TRBV28 to TRBJ2-7; the match to TRBD1 covers 8 bases. The CDR3 spans 13 residues. Trimming took 4 bases from V and 6 from J; bases not matched to a gene: 5. Germline V gene data show CDR1 as MDHEN and CDR2 as SYDVKM. CDR3 in amino acids: CASSYPTGAEQYF. The CDR3 nucleotides read TGTGCCAGCAGTTATCCGACAGGGGCCGAGCAGTACTTC.

The CDR3 DNA follows: TGTGCCAGCAGCCCGGACAGTACCTATGGCTACACCTTC. Its translation: CASSPDSTYGYTF. The J gene is TRBJ1-2, the V gene TRBV28, with TRBD1 as a possible D gene (6 bases). The germline gives CDR1 MDHEN, CDR2 SYDVKM. The CDR3 is 13 residues long. V lost 6 bases, J lost 4 bases, and 12 bases lay in between.

The chain has TRBV6-5 and TRBJ1-2; D remains unclear. Germline V gene sequence: CDR1 MNHEY, CDR2 SVGAGI. This CDR3 is built from 13 residues. V was clipped by 7 bases and J by 1 base, with 10 bases between them. The CDR3 DNA is TGTGCCAGCATAGATTTGCGTAACTATGGCTACACCTTC. Translating it yields CASIDLRNYGYTF.

V gene TRBV7-9 combines with J gene TRBJ2-3; TRBD2 matches 12 bases. The CDR3 contains 15 residues. Germline V lookup: CDR1 SEHNR, CDR2 FQNEAQ (reference sequence). With 3 bases clipped from V and 4 bases from J, the junction kept 2 bases outside the gene matches. CDR3 sequence reads: CASSLLAGGPDTQYF. In DNA, the CDR3 is TGTGCCAGCAGCTTGCTAGCGGGGGGGCCAGATACGCAGTATTTT.

The table lists this clone with a count of one. The same CDR3 also results from other DNA sequences found in this sample. This rearrangement joins TRBV12-3 or TRBV12-4 to TRBJ2-7; TRBD1 might be the D (6 bases). Trimming stripped 2 bases from V and 1 base from J, with 6 bases between. The CDR3 loop spans 13 amino acids. CDR3 sequence (DNA): TGTGCCAGCAGTTTAAGGGGGTCCTACGAGCAGTACTTC. The encoded protein is CASSLRGSYEQYF.

V gene TRBV10-3 combines with J gene TRBJ1-2; 8 positions match TRBD1. The germline V gene encodes CDR1 ENHRY and CDR2 SYGVKD. V dropped 4 bases and J dropped 6; count of bases not matched to a gene: 4. CDR3 length equals 13 residues. In DNA, the CDR3 is TGTGCCATCAGTGCGACAGGGGTGGATGGCTACACCTTC. Protein sequence: CAISATGVDGYTF.

The CDR3 DNA follows: TGTGCCAGCAGCGACCTTAGCGGTCCCTACAATGAGCAGTTCTTC. Protein sequence: CASSDLSGPYNEQFF. V gene TRBV11-2 combines with J gene TRBJ2-1, with TRBD2 as a possible D gene (6 bases). Trimming removed 5 bases at V and 2 bases at J, with 13 bases between. The CDR3 contains 15 residues. Germline V gives CDR1 SGHAT, CDR2 FQNNGV.

This chain joins TRBV6-5 and TRBJ1-6, with D possibly matching TRBD1 (5 bases). The V end lost 0 bases, the J end lost 10 bases, and 16 bases lay between the germline ends. Looked up from germline, CDR1 is MNHEY and CDR2 is SVGAGI. This CDR3 contains 16 residues. For the CDR3, the DNA is TGTGCCAGCAGTTACTCTCGGCAGGGACGGGGATCACCCCTCCACTTT. It encodes CASSYSRQGRGSPLHF.

This sequence joins TRBV4-2 and TRBJ2-3; TRBD2 matches at 8 bases. V trimming: 3 bases; J trimming: 10 bases; junction bases outside the gene matches: 12. CDR3 length: 15 residues. Germline assignment: CDR1 LGHNA and CDR2 YNFKEQ. The CDR3 spells CASSQGFISGEPQYF. CDR3 in DNA: TGTGCCAGCAGCCAGGGCTTCATTAGCGGGGAGCCGCAGTATTTT.

The chain employs TRBV13 and TRBJ2-3; 9 bases fit TRBD2. After removal of 5 bases from V and 0 bases from J, the junction contained 12 bases not matched to a gene. The germline V gene has CDR1 PRHDT and CDR2 FYEKMQ (reference sequence). The CDR3 is 18 amino acids. CDR3 sequence reads: CASSPLAGALASTDTQYF. In nucleotides, the CDR3 is TGTGCCAGCAGCCCACTAGCGGGCGCCCTAGCCAGCACAGATACGCAGTATTTT.

This chain links TRBV6-5 with TRBJ1-5; D remains ambiguous. This CDR3 is 13 amino acids long. V lost 2 bases and J lost 6, with 8 bases in between. CDR1 and CDR2 (germline): MNHEY, SVGAGI. CDR3 DNA: TGTGCCAGCAGTTACGCTCTTGGTCAGCCCCAGCATTTT. Its protein is CASSYALGQPQHF.

Here the CDR3 reads CASSVSGGSTDTQYF. The CDR3 DNA is TGTGCCAGCAGCGTTAGCGGGGGGAGCACAGATACGCAGTATTTT. The V call is TRBV9, the J call TRBJ2-3; 10 bases align to TRBD2. Germline V lookup: CDR1 SGDLS, CDR2 YYNGEE. J gave up 0 bases and V 2 bases, and 0 bases lay outside the gene matches. The CDR3 runs 15 residues.

The J gene is TRBJ1-3, the V gene TRBV28; D unresolved. Germline assignment: CDR1 MDHEN and CDR2 SYDVKM. There are 12 residues in the CDR3. V lost 3 bases and J 12 bases, leaving 12 bases between the germline ends. The CDR3 region is CASSLTPLGIYF. In DNA form, the CDR3 reads TGTGCCAGCAGTTTGACACCCCTTGGCATATATTTT.

The chain carries TRBV19 and TRBJ2-3; the D gene could be TRBD1 or TRBD2 (5 bases each). Germline CDR1 is LNHDA and CDR2 is SQIVND (reference sequence). Trimming pared 8 bases from V and 6 bases from J, leaving 12 bases between. The CDR3 length is 12 residues. CDR3 amino acids: CASGGVADTQYF. The CDR3 bases are TGTGCCAGTGGGGGAGTGGCGGATACGCAGTATTTT.

There are a few counts of this clone. This chain connects TRBV2 to TRBJ2-7, with 8 bases identical to TRBD1. J gave up 3 bases and V 6 bases, and 10 bases lay outside the gene matches. The CDR3 length is 15 residues. Germline CDR1 is SNHLY and CDR2 is FYNNEI. The CDR3 DNA is TGTGCCAGCAGCTCGTGGGACAGGACCTTCTACGAGCAGTACTTC. As protein: CASSSWDRTFYEQYF. Based on the CDR3 plus reference TRBV2 and TRBJ2-7, the full variable domain is EPEVTQTPSHQVTQMGQEVILRCVPISNHLYFYWYRQILGQKVEFLVSFYNNEISEKSEIFDDQFSVERPDGSNFTLKIRSTKLEDSAMYFCASSSWDRTFYEQYFGPGTRLTVT.

The chain recombines TRBV3-1 (or the pseudogene TRBV3-2) with TRBJ2-6; no clear D gene. Germline assignment: CDR1 LGHDT and CDR2 YNNKEL (reference sequence). V dropped 3 bases and J dropped 5 bases, with 26 bases sitting between them. The length of the CDR3 is 20 residues. CDR3 nucleotides: TGTGCCAGCAGCCAGGTTGGCAGACCTCATCAACTACTGAGGGCCAACGTCCTGACTTTC. Residues: CASSQVGRPHQLLRANVLTF.